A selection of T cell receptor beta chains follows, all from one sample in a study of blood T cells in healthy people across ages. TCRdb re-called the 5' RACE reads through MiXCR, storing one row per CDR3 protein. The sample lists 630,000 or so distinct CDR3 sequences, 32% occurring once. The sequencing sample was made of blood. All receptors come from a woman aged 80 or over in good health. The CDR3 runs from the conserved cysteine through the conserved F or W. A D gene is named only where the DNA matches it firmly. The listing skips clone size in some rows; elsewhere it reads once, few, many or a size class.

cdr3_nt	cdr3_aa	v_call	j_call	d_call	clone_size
TGTGCCAGCAGCCAAGTGAAGGAACCCTCTGGTGGCTACACCTTC	CASSQVKEPSGGYTF	TRBV3-1	TRBJ1-2	.	.
TGTGCCAGCAGTTTCCGGGACAGGGGGCTGGGCAAAAACATTCAGTACTTC	CASSFRDRGLGKNIQYF	TRBV6-2/TRBV6-3	TRBJ2-4	TRBD1	many
TGTGCCAGCAGCTTAGCTGTCGGAGTAAGAGAGACCCAGTACTTC	CASSLAVGVRETQYF	TRBV7-9	TRBJ2-5	.	many
TGTGCCAGCAGTTCGGGACTAAGCACAGATGCGCAGTATTTT	CASSSGLSTDAQYF	TRBV12-3/TRBV12-4	TRBJ2-3	TRBD2	.
TGTGCCACCAGCAGAGATCAAGGTAGCGGGAGGGCCAAAAGCAATGAGCAGTTCTTC	CATSRDQGSGRAKSNEQFF	TRBV15	TRBJ2-1	TRBD2	.
TGTGCCAGCACCCGGGAGAGCACAGATGCGGAGTATTTT	CASTRESTDAEYF	TRBV12-3/TRBV12-4	TRBJ2-3	.	.
TGTGCCAGCATATCGACAGGGTTTGAGGCTGAAGCTTTCTTT	CASISTGFEAEAFF	TRBV28	TRBJ1-1	TRBD1	few
TGCGCCAGCAGCTTGGGGATGGGGGCGCAGTCCTATGGCTACACCTTC	CASSLGMGAQSYGYTF	TRBV5-1	TRBJ1-2	.	many
TGCGCCAGCAGCTTCGGCTTATCGGTTACGTCGGATGAGCAGTTCTTC	CASSFGLSVTSDEQFF	TRBV5-1	TRBJ2-1	.	many
TGTGCCAGCAGTGAGATGAGCAGGGGCAACAATCAGCCCCAGCATTTT	CASSEMSRGNNQPQHF	TRBV2	TRBJ1-5	.	.
TGTGCCAGTAGGACAGTGCAGCCCCAGCATTTT	CASRTVQPQHF	TRBV6-6	TRBJ1-5	.	.
TGTGCCAGCAGTAAGACTAGCGGGGGGGCCGCGCAGTACAATGAGCAGTTCTTC	CASSKTSGGAAQYNEQFF	TRBV6-1	TRBJ2-1	TRBD2	many
TGTGCCAGCAGCTTGGCCAGGCTAGCTCCCTACAATGAGCAGTTCTTC	CASSLARLAPYNEQFF	TRBV5-6	TRBJ2-1	.	few
TGTGCCAGCAGTGAAGCCCACCCTAGCGGGGGATTAACCTACGAGCAGTACTTC	CASSEAHPSGGLTYEQYF	TRBV2	TRBJ2-7	TRBD2	.
TGTGCCAGCAGTTCCCAAAACCTTCTGGGTCCCACAGATACGCAGTATTTT	CASSSQNLLGPTDTQYF	TRBV27	TRBJ2-3	.	many
TGTGCCAGCAGCTTAGGGGTGGCCGGGGCGGAAGTGGACACTGAAGCTTTCTTT	CASSLGVAGAEVDTEAFF	TRBV7-9	TRBJ1-1	.	few
TGCAGCGTTGCGGGGCTTAGCACAGATACGCAGTATTTT	CSVAGLSTDTQYF	TRBV29-1	TRBJ2-3	.	.
TGCGCCAGCAGCCTGGGGTCAGACGGCGGGAGCTATGGCTACACCTTC	CASSLGSDGGSYGYTF	TRBV5-1	TRBJ1-2	.	many
TGCAGTGCTCTACTAGCGGGGGGGCTCTATGAGCAGTACTTC	CSALLAGGLYEQYF	TRBV20-1	TRBJ2-5	TRBD2	.
TGTGCCAGCAGTGTGGGACAGGGGGCGTCCAACGTCCTGACTTTC	CASSVGQGASNVLTF	TRBV6-1	TRBJ2-6	TRBD1	many
TGCGCCAGCAGCTGGAGTACTAGCACAGATACGCAGTATTTT	CASSWSTSTDTQYF	TRBV5-1	TRBJ2-3	.	many
TGCAGTGCTAGAGGGGTTCCTGAAGCTTTCTTT	CSARGVPEAFF	TRBV20-1	TRBJ1-1	.	few
TGTGCCAGCAGCTTAGGCCGGACTAGCGGGGTTCCCGAGCAGTACTTC	CASSLGRTSGVPEQYF	TRBV13	TRBJ2-7	TRBD2	many
TGCAGCGTTGGGGTGGGGGAGCGCCCCGAAGCTTTCTTT	CSVGVGERPEAFF	TRBV29-1	TRBJ1-1	.	.
TGTGCCAGCAGCCGAGTCGGACTAGCGGGGAGGGATGAGCAGTACTTC	CASSRVGLAGRDEQYF	TRBV3-1	TRBJ2-5	TRBD2	once
TGCAGTGCTAGAGATGGGGCATTGGCAGGGCTGAACACTGAAGCTTTCTTT	CSARDGALAGLNTEAFF	TRBV20-1	TRBJ1-1	.	many
TGTGCCTGGAGTGGGGGTTGGGGTGGGACTGAAGCTTTCTTT	CAWSGGWGGTEAFF	TRBV30	TRBJ1-1	.	few
TGTGCCAGCAGTTTCTGGAGGACGGGCGAGCAGTACTTC	CASSFWRTGEQYF	TRBV27	TRBJ2-7	.	many
TGTGCTAGTGGCAGCCGTGGGGCGGGGGGGTTATACAATGAGCAGTTCTTC	CASGSRGAGGLYNEQFF	TRBV12-5	TRBJ2-1	TRBD2	many
TGTGCCAGCAGCTTGGCGGACGGGAGAGGCCACACCTTC	CASSLADGRGHTF	TRBV5-6	TRBJ1-2	.	.
TGCAGTGCCTTATTCCAAACGGTCAGGGAGACCCAGTACTTC	CSALFQTVRETQYF	TRBV20-1	TRBJ2-5	.	many
TGTGCCAGCAGTGACCGGACGGGTTTTAATGAAAAACTGTTTTTT	CASSDRTGFNEKLFF	TRBV25-1	TRBJ1-4	.	many
TGTGCCAGCAGTTACGGGACAGGAGGTTCACCCCTCCACTTT	CASSYGTGGSPLHF	TRBV6-2/TRBV6-3	TRBJ1-6	TRBD1	.
TGTGCCAGCAGCAGTCAGGGGGCGCGGGAGACCCAGTACTTC	CASSSQGARETQYF	TRBV5-4	TRBJ2-5	TRBD1	.
TGTGCCATCAGTCCTACAGGGGATGGAGCTTTCTTT	CAISPTGDGAFF	TRBV10-3	TRBJ1-1	TRBD1	.
TGCGGTGCGCCACCGACAGGGGGCGGATCCAGAGAGACCCAGTACTTC	CGAPPTGGGSRETQYF	TRBV20-1	TRBJ2-5	TRBD1	.
TGCGCCAGCAGCTTGGGGGCCCGGGTCGAAGAGACCCAGTACTTC	CASSLGARVEETQYF	TRBV5-1	TRBJ2-5	.	many
TGCGCCAGCAGCCAATTGCCGCGTGATACGCAGTATTTT	CASSQLPRDTQYF	TRBV4-1	TRBJ2-3	.	many
TGCAGTGCTAGAGGAGACAGGGGGGACCCCTACGAGCAGTACTTC	CSARGDRGDPYEQYF	TRBV20-1	TRBJ2-7	TRBD1	many
TGCAGCGTTGATTCCAGCACGGGGCGCAGTGGTTACAATGAGCAGTTCTTC	CSVDSSTGRSGYNEQFF	TRBV29-1	TRBJ2-1	.	many
TGTGCCAGCAGCCGGGCTAGCGGGGGAACCACAGATACGCAGTATTTT	CASSRASGGTTDTQYF	TRBV7-2	TRBJ2-3	TRBD2	many
TGTGCCAGCAGTCAAACCCCCTTACGCACAGATACGCAGTATTTT	CASSQTPLRTDTQYF	TRBV11-2	TRBJ2-3	.	many
TGTGCCAGCAGCTCCGGACAGGGGGTCTATGGCTACACCTTC	CASSSGQGVYGYTF	TRBV7-9	TRBJ1-2	TRBD1	many
TGTGCCTGGAGAGAGACCCTGTTAGGCATTCAGTACTTC	CAWRETLLGIQYF	TRBV30	TRBJ2-4	.	few
TGTGCCAGCAGCAGCAGACAAGCGAACACCGGGGAGCTGTTTTTT	CASSSRQANTGELFF	TRBV7-2	TRBJ2-2	.	.
TGTGCCAGCAGCCCAAACCGGGGTCCCGAGCAGTACTTC	CASSPNRGPEQYF	TRBV7-2	TRBJ2-7	.	many
TGTGCCAGCAGCGTAGGGTTGGTCCCCTACGAGCAGTACTTC	CASSVGLVPYEQYF	TRBV9	TRBJ2-7	.	.
TGTGCCAGCAGCCAGACTAGGGCAGATACGCAGTATTTT	CASSQTRADTQYF	TRBV9	TRBJ2-3	.	many
TGCAGTGCTAAGCGGGGGGGCTTGGACAATGAGCAGTTCTTC	CSAKRGGLDNEQFF	TRBV20-1	TRBJ2-1	TRBD2	.
TGTGCCAGCATCCAAACGGGGGGGCACAATGAGCAGTTCTTC	CASIQTGGHNEQFF	TRBV2	TRBJ2-1	TRBD2	.
TGCAGTACCAGCGGACAGGGGGCCTACGAGCAGTACTTC	CSTSGQGAYEQYF	TRBV20-1	TRBJ2-7	TRBD1	many
TGTGCCAGCAGCCTAGGACTAGCGGGGAGAAGCACAGATACGCAGTATTTT	CASSLGLAGRSTDTQYF	TRBV7-9	TRBJ2-3	TRBD2	many
TGTGCCAGCAGTTACCGACTTGAGACAGGGATAGAGCAGTACTTC	CASSYRLETGIEQYF	TRBV6-6	TRBJ2-7	TRBD1	many
TGTGCCAGCAGCCGAGGTTCGAGCTCCTACAATGAGCAGTTCTTC	CASSRGSSSYNEQFF	TRBV7-3	TRBJ2-1	.	many
TGCAGTGCTAGTCGGGATAGCGGGACGCAAGAGACCCAGTACTTC	CSASRDSGTQETQYF	TRBV20-1	TRBJ2-5	TRBD2	few
TGTGCCAGCAGCCAAGATCGGAACTCTGGGGCCAACGTCCTGACTTTC	CASSQDRNSGANVLTF	TRBV4-2	TRBJ2-6	.	.